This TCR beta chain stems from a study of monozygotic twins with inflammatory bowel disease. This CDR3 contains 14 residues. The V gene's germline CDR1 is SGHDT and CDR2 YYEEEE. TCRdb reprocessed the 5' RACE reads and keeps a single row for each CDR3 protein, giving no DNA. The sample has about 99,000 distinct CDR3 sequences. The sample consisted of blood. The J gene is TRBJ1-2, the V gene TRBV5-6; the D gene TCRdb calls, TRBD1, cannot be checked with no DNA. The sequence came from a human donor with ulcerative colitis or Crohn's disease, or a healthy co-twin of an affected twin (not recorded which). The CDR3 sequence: CASSYGTGDYGYTF.